This T cell receptor beta chain was profiled in a study of blood T cell repertoires in COVID-19 (dated by TCRdb to 2020 to 2022). For the study in its entirety: Samples covering the acute and convalescent phases of COVID-19 were provided by collaborators in the United States, Italy and Spain. The material from the prospective study consisted of cDNA or gDNA derived from T cells, B-cell-depleted T cells, or PBMCs. Deeply sampled blood TCRbeta repertoires from subjects exposed to, actively infected with, or recovered from COVID-19 were included in the dataset. A freely available public database, intended as a resource for researchers studying the immune response to SARS-CoV-2, is where the repertoires were released. The samples were drawn from the first 160 participants of the ongoing ImmuneRACE study and from over a thousand subjects provided by 6 global collaborators. Nearly every sample came with metadata listing a de-identified subject ID, COVID-19 status, age in years and sex. HLA class I and class II types, where available, came from metadata supplied by the sample provider rather than from assay-based typing. The full study reports these points: The quantity of clinical and demographic metadata differed by source and by participant and was supplied without curation.

The immunoSEQ Assay, a bias-controlled multiplex PCR, was used to amplify TCRbeta CDR3 regions from genomic DNA. The authors' pipeline ran thus. The number of nucleated cells in each sample was estimated from the amplification of reference gene primers within the assay. To quantify the absolute abundance of each unique TCRbeta CDR3 rearrangement, sequence reads were collapsed and filtered. Productive Simpson clonality was computed per sample as the square root of Simpson's diversity index over productive rearrangements. TCRdb carries this immuneACCESS record with in-frame sequences only. Its versions omit some clonotypes, under half of them owing to an unresolved V gene in the studies checked, with the rest unexplained. For V, J and clone size, that table is used; D and trimming come from the DNA. For this sample there are 200,000 or so clones; 80% to 90% appear just once. More than 3% of the sample rests with the top ten.

A remark on this clone: Its antigen is still unknown. Base qualities are not provided; no much larger clone lies one nucleotide away.

Reading the germline V gene gives CDR1 ENHRY and CDR2 SYGVKD. The germline V end is reduced by 2 bases and the J end by 6 bases; junction bases left unmatched: 7. The CDR3 has 16 amino acids, counting the end cysteine and phenylalanine. Solely the CDR3 DNA is kept, with 48 bases framed from the first base. The collaborating institutions used their own protocols to collect whole blood in K2EDTA tubes. For TCRbeta analysis, collaborators shipped samples as frozen whole blood, isolated PBMCs, or DNA extracted from either of those sample types. The chain joins TRBV10-3 to TRBJ2-3; TRBD2 matches 11 bases in the middle. This clonotype was sampled from a man between 60 and 70 years old with acute or convalescent COVID-19. Sequenced: peripheral blood. The CDR3 region reads CAISETIAGGRDTQYF. At the DNA level, the sequence is TGTGCCATCAGTGAGACCATAGCGGGAGGGAGGGATACGCAGTATTTT.